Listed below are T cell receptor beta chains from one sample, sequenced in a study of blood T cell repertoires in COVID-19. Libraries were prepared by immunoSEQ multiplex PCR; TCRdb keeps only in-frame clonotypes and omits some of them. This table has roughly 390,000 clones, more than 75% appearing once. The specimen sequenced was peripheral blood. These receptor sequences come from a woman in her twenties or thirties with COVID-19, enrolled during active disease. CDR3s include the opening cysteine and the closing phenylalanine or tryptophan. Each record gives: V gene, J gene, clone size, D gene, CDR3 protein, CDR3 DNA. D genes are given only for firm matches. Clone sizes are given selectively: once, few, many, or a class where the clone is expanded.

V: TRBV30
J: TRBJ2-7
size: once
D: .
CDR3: CAWTTGSGYEQYF
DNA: TGTGCCTGGACTACAGGGTCTGGATACGAGCAGTACTTC

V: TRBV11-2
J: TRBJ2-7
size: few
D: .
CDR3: CASSRPGSYEQYF
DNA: TGTGCCAGCAGCCGCCCGGGGTCCTACGAGCAGTACTTC

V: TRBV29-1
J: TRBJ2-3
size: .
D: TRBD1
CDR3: CSAQGVTDTQYF
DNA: TGCAGCGCCCAGGGGGTGACAGATACGCAGTATTTT

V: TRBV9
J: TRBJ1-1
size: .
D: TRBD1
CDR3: CASSLLGGGISEAFF
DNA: TGTGCCAGCAGCTTACTTGGAGGGGGCATATCTGAAGCTTTCTTT

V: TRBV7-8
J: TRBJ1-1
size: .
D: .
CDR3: CASSLAPVNTEAFF
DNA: TGTGCCAGCAGCTTAGCGCCGGTGAACACTGAAGCTTTCTTT

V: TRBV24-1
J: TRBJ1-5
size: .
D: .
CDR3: CATSRDGNQPQHF
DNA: TGTGCCACCAGCAGGGATGGCAATCAGCCCCAGCATTTT

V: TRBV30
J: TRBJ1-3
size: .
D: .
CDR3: CAWSTTGGNTIYF
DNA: TGTGCCTGGAGTACCACAGGGGGAAACACCATATATTTT

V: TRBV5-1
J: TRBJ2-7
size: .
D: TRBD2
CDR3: CASSWGTSLEQYF
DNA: TGCGCCAGCAGCTGGGGGACTAGCCTCGAGCAGTACTTC

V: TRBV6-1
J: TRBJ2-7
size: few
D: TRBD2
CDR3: CASSEIAGATYEQYF
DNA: TGTGCCAGCAGTGAAATAGCGGGCGCGACCTACGAGCAGTACTTC

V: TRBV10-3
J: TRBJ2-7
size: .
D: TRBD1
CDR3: CAIRGQGSISYEQYF
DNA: TGTGCCATCAGAGGACAGGGCTCCATCTCCTACGAGCAGTACTTC

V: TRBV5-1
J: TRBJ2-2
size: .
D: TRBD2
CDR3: CASSAASGNTGELFF
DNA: TGCGCCAGCAGCGCCGCTAGCGGGAACACCGGGGAGCTGTTTTTT

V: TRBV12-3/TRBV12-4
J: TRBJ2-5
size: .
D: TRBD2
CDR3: CASSLTSMETQYF
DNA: TGTGCCAGCAGTCTGACTAGCATGGAGACCCAGTACTTC

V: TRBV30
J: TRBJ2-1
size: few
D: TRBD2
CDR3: CASPGTINNEQFF
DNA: TGTGCCTCGCCAGGGACTATAAACAATGAGCAGTTCTTC

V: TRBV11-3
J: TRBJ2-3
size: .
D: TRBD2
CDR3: CASSQSGLRTDTQYF
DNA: TGTGCCAGCAGCCAATCGGGACTACGCACAGATACGCAGTATTTT

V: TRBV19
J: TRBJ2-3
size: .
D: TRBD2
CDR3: CASSIGGLAGRDTQYF
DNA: TGTGCCAGTAGTATAGGGGGACTAGCGGGTCGTGATACGCAGTATTTT

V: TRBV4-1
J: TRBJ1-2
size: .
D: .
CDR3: CASSHMDMAGGYTF
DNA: TGCGCCAGCAGCCACATGGACATGGCTGGAGGCTACACCTTC

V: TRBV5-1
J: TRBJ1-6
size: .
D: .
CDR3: CASSLFPGNNNSPLHF
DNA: TGCGCCAGCAGCTTGTTTCCCGGGAACAATAATTCACCCCTCCACTTT

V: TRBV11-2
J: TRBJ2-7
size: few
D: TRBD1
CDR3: CASSVDRGSEEQYF
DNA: TGTGCCAGCAGCGTCGACAGGGGGTCGGAGGAGCAGTACTTC

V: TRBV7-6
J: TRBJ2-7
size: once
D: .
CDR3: CASSLGVGVSSYEQYF
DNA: TGTGCCAGCAGCTTAGGGGTAGGGGTTAGCTCCTACGAGCAGTACTTC

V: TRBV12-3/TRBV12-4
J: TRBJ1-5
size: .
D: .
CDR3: CASSLQGSQPQHF
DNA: TGTGCCAGCAGTTTACAGGGAAGTCAGCCCCAGCATTTT

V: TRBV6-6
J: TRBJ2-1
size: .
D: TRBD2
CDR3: CASTRGLAGDNEQFF
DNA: TGTGCCAGCACCAGGGGACTAGCGGGGGACAATGAGCAGTTCTTC

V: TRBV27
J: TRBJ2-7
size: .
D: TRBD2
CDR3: CASSFTLPREGHEQYF
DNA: TGTGCCAGCAGTTTCACCCTGCCCCGGGAGGGGCACGAGCAGTACTTC

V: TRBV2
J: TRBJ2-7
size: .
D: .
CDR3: CASRGEAHKPYEQYF
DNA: TGTGCCAGCAGGGGAGAGGCGCACAAGCCCTACGAGCAGTACTTC

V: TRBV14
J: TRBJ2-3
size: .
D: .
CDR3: CASSQVSGLTDTQYF
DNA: TGTGCCAGCAGCCAAGTCTCAGGATTGACAGATACGCAGTATTTT

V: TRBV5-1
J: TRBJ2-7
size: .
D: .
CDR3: CASSLEPSLFEQYF
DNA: TGCGCCAGCAGCTTGGAACCGAGTCTTTTCGAGCAGTACTTC

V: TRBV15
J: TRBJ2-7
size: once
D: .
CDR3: CATSEQLSYEQYF
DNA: TGTGCCACCAGCGAACAGTTGTCCTACGAGCAGTACTTC

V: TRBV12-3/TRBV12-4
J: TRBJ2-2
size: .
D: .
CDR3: CASSLGVGELFF
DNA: TGTGCCAGCAGTTTGGGAGTGGGGGAGCTGTTTTTT

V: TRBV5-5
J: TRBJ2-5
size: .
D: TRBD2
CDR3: CASSPRLAGGHETQYF
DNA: TGTGCCAGCAGCCCCCGACTAGCGGGAGGGCACGAGACCCAGTACTTC

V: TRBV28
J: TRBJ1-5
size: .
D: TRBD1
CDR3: CATGTGSHQPQHF
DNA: TGTGCCACCGGGACAGGGTCCCATCAGCCCCAGCATTTT

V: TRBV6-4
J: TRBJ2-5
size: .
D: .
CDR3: CASSEGAGGTQYF
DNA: TGTGCCAGCAGTGAGGGGGCAGGAGGGACCCAGTACTTC

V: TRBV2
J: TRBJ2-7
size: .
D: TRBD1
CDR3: CASRPPRDSSYEQYF
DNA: TGTGCCAGCAGACCACCCCGGGACAGCTCCTACGAGCAGTACTTC

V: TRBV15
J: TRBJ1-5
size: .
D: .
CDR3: CATSLEAVNSNQPQHF
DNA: TGTGCCACCAGTTTAGAGGCGGTAAATAGCAATCAGCCCCAGCATTTT

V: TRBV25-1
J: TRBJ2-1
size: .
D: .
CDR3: CASSDPFREQFF
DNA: TGTGCCAGCAGTGACCCTTTTCGGGAGCAGTTCTTC

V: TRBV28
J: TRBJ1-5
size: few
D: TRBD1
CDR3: CASSFGQGASSNQPQHF
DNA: TGTGCCAGCAGTTTTGGTCAGGGGGCTTCTAGCAATCAGCCCCAGCATTTT

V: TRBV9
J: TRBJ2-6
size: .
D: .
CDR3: CASSESGANVLTF
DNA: TGTGCCAGCAGCGAATCAGGGGCCAACGTCCTGACTTTC

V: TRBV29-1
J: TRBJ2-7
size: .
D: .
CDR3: CSAGTGAYEQYF
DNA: TGCAGCGCCGGGACGGGGGCCTACGAGCAGTACTTC

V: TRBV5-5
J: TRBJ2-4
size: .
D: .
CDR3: CASSSGTTGGQNIQYF
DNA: TGTGCCAGCAGCTCCGGGACGACTGGGGGCCAAAACATTCAGTACTTC

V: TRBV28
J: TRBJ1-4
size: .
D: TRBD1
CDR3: CASRQGNEKLFF
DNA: TGTGCCAGCCGACAGGGTAATGAAAAACTGTTTTTT

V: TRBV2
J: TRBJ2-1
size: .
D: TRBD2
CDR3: CASSEALAGAVEQFF
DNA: TGTGCCAGCAGTGAAGCTCTAGCGGGAGCGGTTGAGCAGTTCTTC

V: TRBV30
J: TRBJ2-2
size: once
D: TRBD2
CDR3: CAWAGGWHTGELFF
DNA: TGTGCCTGGGCGGGAGGGTGGCACACCGGGGAGCTGTTTTTT

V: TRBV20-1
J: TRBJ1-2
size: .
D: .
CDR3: CSARYGYTF
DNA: TGCAGTGCTCGCTATGGCTACACCTTC